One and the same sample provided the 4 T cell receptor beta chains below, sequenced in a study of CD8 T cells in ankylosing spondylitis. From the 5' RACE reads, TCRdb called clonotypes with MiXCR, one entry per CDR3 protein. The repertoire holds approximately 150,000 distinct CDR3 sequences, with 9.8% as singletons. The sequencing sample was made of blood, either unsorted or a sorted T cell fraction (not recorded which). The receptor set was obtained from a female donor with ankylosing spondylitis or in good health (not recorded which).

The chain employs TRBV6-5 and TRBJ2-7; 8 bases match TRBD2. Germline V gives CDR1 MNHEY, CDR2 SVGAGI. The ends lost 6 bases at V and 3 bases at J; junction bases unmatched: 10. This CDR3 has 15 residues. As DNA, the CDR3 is TGTGCCAGCAGCTATGTTAGCGGGAAAAACTACGAGCAGTACTTC. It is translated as CASSYVSGKNYEQYF.

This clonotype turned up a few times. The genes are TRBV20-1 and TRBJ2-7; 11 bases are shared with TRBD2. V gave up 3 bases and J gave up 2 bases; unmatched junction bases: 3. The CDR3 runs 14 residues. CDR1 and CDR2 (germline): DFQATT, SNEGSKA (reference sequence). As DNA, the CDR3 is TGCAGTGCTAGCTTTAGCGGGGGGGCCTACGAGCAGTACTTC. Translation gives CSASFSGGAYEQYF.

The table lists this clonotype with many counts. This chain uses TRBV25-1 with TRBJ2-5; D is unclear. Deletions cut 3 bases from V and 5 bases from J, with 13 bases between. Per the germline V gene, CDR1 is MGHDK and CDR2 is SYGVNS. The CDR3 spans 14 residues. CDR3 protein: CASSDPPYGETQYF. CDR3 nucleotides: TGTGCCAGCAGTGACCCCCCGTACGGCGAGACCCAGTACTTC.

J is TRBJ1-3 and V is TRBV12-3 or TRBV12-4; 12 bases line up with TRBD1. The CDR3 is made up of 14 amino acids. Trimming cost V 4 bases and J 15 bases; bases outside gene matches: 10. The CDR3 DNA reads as TGTGCCAGCAGTTCATCCTCCGGGACAGGGGGCCAATATTTT. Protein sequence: CASSSSSGTGGQYF.